The rows below give T cell receptor beta chains drawn from one sample of a study of OX40 agonist ivuxolimab in advanced cancers. Sequenced by immunoSEQ multiplex PCR; TCRdb stores in-frame clones only, minus some. In the table there are 60,000 to 65,000 clones, less than 95% of which are singletons. The sequencing used CD4+ or CD8+ T cells sorted from blood, collected in a trial of the OX40 agonist ivuxolimab. The origin of the receptors is an adult with an advanced solid tumor such as melanoma, head and neck, liver or kidney cancer. The conserved cysteine and the conserved F or W are not part of the CDR3 here.

J gene: TRBJ2-1
V gene: TRBV5-1
CDR3 protein: ASSWGTNYNEQF

J gene: TRBJ2-3
V gene: TRBV30
CDR3 protein: AWSSSQGGSTDTQY

J gene: TRBJ1-3
V gene: TRBV19
CDR3 protein: ASRERRASGNTIY

J gene: TRBJ2-3
V gene: TRBV29-1
CDR3 protein: SVARDRETDTQY

J gene: TRBJ1-5
V gene: TRBV4-1
CDR3 protein: ASSQLGGGNQPQH

J gene: TRBJ2-7
V gene: TRBV4-1
CDR3 protein: ASSQDREYEQY

J gene: TRBJ2-2
V gene: TRBV10-3
CDR3 protein: AISEYGTATNTGELF

J gene: TRBJ1-2
V gene: TRBV19
CDR3 protein: ASSRGDYGYT

J gene: TRBJ1-3
V gene: TRBV2
CDR3 protein: ASSRDGASGNTIY

J gene: TRBJ2-7
V gene: TRBV6-5
CDR3 protein: ASSYSRLADKEQY

J gene: TRBJ2-1
V gene: TRBV19
CDR3 protein: ASSTQYYEQF

J gene: TRBJ2-2
V gene: TRBV5-6
CDR3 protein: ASSSRTRRNTGELF

J gene: TRBJ1-1
V gene: TRBV30
CDR3 protein: AWSAGQWNTEAF

J gene: TRBJ2-5
V gene: TRBV27
CDR3 protein: ASGVGIGWAQY

J gene: TRBJ2-5
V gene: TRBV10-3
CDR3 protein: AISESSWLAGETQY

J gene: TRBJ2-7
V gene: TRBV6-7
CDR3 protein: ASSYSSGVPYEQY